This T cell receptor (beta chain) was recorded in a study of human T cells and chemical hapten exposure. Documented time point: patch test 1, 2 weeks after DPC sensitization. The treatment was: therapeutic diphenylcyclopropenone sensitization with weekly scalp DPC. Germline V gene sequence: CDR1 MNHEY, CDR2 SVGEGT. The V gene end was trimmed by 5 bases and the J gene end by 4 bases; junction bases not matched to a gene: 5. The CDR3 runs to 15 residues. TCRdb re-called the RACE reads with MiXCR, one entry per CDR3 protein. In the table there are 300,000 to 450,000 distinct CDR3 sequences, approximately 5% of which are singletons.

The genes are TRBV6-2 or TRBV6-3 and TRBJ2-3; 11 positions match TRBD2. This TCR derives from a woman aged 45-65 years with alopecia areata. Some clones in this sample may be carry-over from other donors' samples. The sample was whole blood, taken in connection with sensitization to the hapten diphenylcyclopropenone (DPC). CDR3 protein: CASSLGLAAPDTQYF. CDR3 bases: TGTGCCAGCAGTCTGGGACTAGCGGCTCCAGATACGCAGTATTTT.